The rows below give T cell receptor beta chains drawn from one sample of a study of graft-versus-host responses after intestinal transplantation. The table came from immunoSEQ multiplex PCR; TCRdb's copy has only in-frame clones and leaves some out. The sample shows approximately 50,000 clones, around nine tenths of them seen only once. This material consisted of PBMCs, taken 26 days after transplant. The receptors were gathered from a human patient who received an intestinal transplant, so some T cells may come from the graft donor. CDR3s include the opening cysteine and the closing phenylalanine or tryptophan.

TRBJ2-5 15 TRBV5-6 CASSLGAGGYKTQYF
TRBJ1-2 13 TRBV28 CASSLGGYGGYTF
TRBJ1-1 15 TRBV28 CASSLRGAVNTEAFF
TRBJ1-5 14 TRBV10-2 CASSDRRRNQPQHF
TRBJ1-1 15 TRBV5-1 CASSSHRGRDTEAFF
TRBJ2-3 16 TRBV7-9 CASSFSSGYSTDTQYF
TRBJ2-5 14 TRBV27 CASSPDRGQETQYF
TRBJ2-3 14 TRBV6-4 CASSSGGVTDTQYF
TRBJ1-1 15 TRBV4-2 CASGGVTGGSSEAFF
TRBJ1-5 14 TRBV15 CATSSDTAYQPQHF
TRBJ2-2 15 TRBV14 CASRRTSGYTGELFF
TRBJ2-1 15 TRBV28 CASSSLIGGADEQFF
TRBJ2-1 14 TRBV4-1 CASSQVESPGEQFF
TRBJ1-2 16 TRBV28 CATLPLQGGINYGYTF
TRBJ2-7 13 TRBV25-1 CASSEFFGGEQYF
TRBJ2-3 16 TRBV6-1 CASSARDREDTDTQYF
TRBJ1-5 13 TRBV5-6 CASSFRGDQPQHF
TRBJ2-1 16 TRBV6-1 CASSEARTGGINEQFF
TRBJ2-1 15 TRBV9 CASSVGAGPYNEQFF
TRBJ2-7 14 TRBV6-5 CASSKDRGRHEQYF
TRBJ1-6 14 TRBV2 CASKPGTENSPLHF
TRBJ1-2 15 TRBV4-1 CASSPGQGFGYGYTF
TRBJ2-1 14 TRBV6-5 CASTSGTGFNEQFF
TRBJ1-6 15 TRBV27 CASSVDRGGVSPLHF
TRBJ1-2 13 TRBV4-1 CASSQVQTYGYTF
TRBJ2-2 16 TRBV2 CASSQGYRGSTGELFF
TRBJ2-2 15 TRBV5-4 CASSLGDRGPGELFF
TRBJ2-3 18 TRBV4-2 CASSQESSLLADPDTQYF
TRBJ2-7 17 TRBV7-9 CASSLLSGGPRGYEQYF
TRBJ2-1 18 TRBV5-5 CASSLAVGGLAGYNEQFF
TRBJ2-7 12 TRBV28 CASSFGPGEQYF
TRBJ2-3 15 TRBV19 CASSLTGALTDTQYF
TRBJ1-1 13 TRBV5-6 CASSPGLPSGAFF
TRBJ2-2 14 TRBV6-1 CASTENRAAGELFF
TRBJ2-2 16 TRBV18 CASSPLGTFSTGELFF
TRBJ2-1 12 TRBV5-1 CASSLGESEQFF
TRBJ2-3 17 TRBV4-1 CASSHPGLAVSTDTQYF
TRBJ1-1 17 TRBV5-6 CASSLGKTTRMNTEAFF
TRBJ1-1 16 TRBV4-1 CASSQEDGTANTEAFF
TRBJ2-5 13 TRBV5-1 CASSSDSRETQYF
TRBJ2-6 17 TRBV29-1 CSVAGQAIPAGANVLTF
TRBJ2-2 15 TRBV7-9 CASGTSGGQMRELFF